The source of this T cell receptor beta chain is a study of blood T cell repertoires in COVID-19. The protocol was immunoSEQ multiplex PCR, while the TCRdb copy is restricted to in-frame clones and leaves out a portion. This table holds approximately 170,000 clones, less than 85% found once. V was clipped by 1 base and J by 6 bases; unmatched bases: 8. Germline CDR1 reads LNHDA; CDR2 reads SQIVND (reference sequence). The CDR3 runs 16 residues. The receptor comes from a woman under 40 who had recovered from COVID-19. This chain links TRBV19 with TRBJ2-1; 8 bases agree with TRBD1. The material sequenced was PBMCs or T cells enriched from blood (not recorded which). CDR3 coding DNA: TGTGCCAGTAGTATAGCCGGCAGGGGGCGACGCAATGAGCAGTTCTTC. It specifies CASSIAGRGRRNEQFF.